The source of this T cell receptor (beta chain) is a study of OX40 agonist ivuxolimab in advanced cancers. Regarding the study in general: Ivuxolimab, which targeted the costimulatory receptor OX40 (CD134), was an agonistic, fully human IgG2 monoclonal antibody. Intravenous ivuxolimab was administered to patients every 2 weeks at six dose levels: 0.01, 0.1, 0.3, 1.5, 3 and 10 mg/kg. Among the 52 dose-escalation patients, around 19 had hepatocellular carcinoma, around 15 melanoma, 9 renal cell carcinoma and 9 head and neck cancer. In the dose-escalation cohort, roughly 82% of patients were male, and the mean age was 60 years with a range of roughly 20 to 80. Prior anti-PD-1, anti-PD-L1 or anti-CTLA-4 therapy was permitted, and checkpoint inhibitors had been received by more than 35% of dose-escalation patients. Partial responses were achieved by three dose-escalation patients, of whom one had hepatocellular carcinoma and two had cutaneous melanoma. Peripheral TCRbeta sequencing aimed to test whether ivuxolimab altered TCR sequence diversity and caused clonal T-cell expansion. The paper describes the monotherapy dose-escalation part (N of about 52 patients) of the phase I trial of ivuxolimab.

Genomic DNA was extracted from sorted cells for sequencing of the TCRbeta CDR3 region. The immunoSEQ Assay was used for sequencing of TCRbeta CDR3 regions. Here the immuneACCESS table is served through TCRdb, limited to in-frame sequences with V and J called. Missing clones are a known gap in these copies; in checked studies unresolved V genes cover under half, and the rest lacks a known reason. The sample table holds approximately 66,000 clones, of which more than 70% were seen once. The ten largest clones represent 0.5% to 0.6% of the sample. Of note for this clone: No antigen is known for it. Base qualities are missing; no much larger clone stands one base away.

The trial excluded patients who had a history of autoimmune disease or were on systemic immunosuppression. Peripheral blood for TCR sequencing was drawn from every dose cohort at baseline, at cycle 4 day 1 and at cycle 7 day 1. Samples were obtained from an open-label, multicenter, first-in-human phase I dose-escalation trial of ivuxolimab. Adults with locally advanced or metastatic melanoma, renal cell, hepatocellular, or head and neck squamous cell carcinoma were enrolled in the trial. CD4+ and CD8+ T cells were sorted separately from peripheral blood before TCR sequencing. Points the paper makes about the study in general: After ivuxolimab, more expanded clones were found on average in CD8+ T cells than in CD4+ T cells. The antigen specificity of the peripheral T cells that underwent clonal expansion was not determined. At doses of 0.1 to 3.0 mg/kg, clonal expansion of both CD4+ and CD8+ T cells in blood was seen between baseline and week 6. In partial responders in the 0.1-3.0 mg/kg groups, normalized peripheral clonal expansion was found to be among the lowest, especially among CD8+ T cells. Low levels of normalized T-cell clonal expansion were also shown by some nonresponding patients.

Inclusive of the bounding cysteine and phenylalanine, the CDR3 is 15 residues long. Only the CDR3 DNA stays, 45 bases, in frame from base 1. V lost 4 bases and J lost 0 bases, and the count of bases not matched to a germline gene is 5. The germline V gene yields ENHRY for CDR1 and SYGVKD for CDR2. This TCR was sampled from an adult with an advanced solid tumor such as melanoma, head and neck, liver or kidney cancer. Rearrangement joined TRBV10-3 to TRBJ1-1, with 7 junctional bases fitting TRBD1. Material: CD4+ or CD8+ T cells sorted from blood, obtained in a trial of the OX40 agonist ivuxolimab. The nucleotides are TGTGCCATCAGTGTACAGGGGTGGATGAACACTGAAGCTTTCTTT. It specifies CAISVQGWMNTEAFF.